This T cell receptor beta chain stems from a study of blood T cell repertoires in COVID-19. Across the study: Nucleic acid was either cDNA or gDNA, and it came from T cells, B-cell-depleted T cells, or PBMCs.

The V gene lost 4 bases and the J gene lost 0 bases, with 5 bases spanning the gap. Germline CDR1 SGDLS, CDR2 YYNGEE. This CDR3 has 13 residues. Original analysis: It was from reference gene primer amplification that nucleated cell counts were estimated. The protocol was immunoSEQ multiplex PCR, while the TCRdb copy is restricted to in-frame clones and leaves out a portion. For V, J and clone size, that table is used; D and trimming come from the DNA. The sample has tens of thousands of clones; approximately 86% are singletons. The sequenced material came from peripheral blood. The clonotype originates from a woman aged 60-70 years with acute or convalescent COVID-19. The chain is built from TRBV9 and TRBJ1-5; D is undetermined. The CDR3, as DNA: TGTGCCAGCAGCTCAAATAGCAATCAGCCCCAGCATTTT. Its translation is CASSSNSNQPQHF.